This TCR beta chain was captured by sequencing in a study of blood T cell repertoires in COVID-19. Background on the study: COVID-19 samples from acute and convalescent phases originated in the United States, Italy and Spain.

The participants were between about 18 and 90 years old and came from about two dozen US areas. Those designated as exposed participants met a COVID-19 case within 2 weeks before study entry. This CDR3 has 16 residues. CDR1 is WSHSY, CDR2 SAAADI, per germline. V was pared by 7 bases and J by 2 bases, with 7 bases of the junction left unmatched. Under the authors' procedure: Amplification of reference gene primers was used by the study to estimate nucleated cell counts. Assay used: immunoSEQ multiplex PCR; TCRdb lists only in-frame clones, some missing. V, J and clone size reflect that table, while D and trimming were determined from the DNA. The table includes a few hundred thousand clones, approximately 93% detected once.

Specimen: PBMCs or T cells enriched from blood (not recorded which). This receptor was obtained from a woman aged 35 to 49 who had been exposed to COVID-19. The gene calls are TRBV10-2 and TRBJ2-3, with 12 bases identical to TRBD2. CDR3: CASKVASGGATDTQYF. CDR3 nucleotide sequence: TGCGCCAGCAAGGTAGCTAGCGGGGGGGCCACAGATACGCAGTATTTT.